This TCR beta chain was retrieved from a study of blood T cell repertoires in COVID-19. The CDR3 is 13 residues long. Germline V lookup: CDR1 GTSNPN, CDR2 SVGIG (reference sequence). Trimming cost V 2 bases and J 5 bases, with 10 bases left between them. Profiled with immunoSEQ multiplex PCR; TCRdb holds only in-frame clones, not every one. Among about 140,000 clones listed, about 87% were seen once. The TCR was taken from an elderly woman with acute or convalescent COVID-19. The sequenced sample was peripheral blood. This sequence joins TRBV30 and TRBJ1-5; weak D call: TRBD1 (6 bases). The CDR3 DNA is TGTGCCTGGAGTCAAGGGGGTCATCAGCCCCAGCATTTT. It codes for CAWSQGGHQPQHF.